This entry features one T cell receptor beta chain sequence. Its antigen remains unidentified. Base qualities were left out, and no much larger clone turns up one base away. Its CDR3 holds 16 amino acids, cysteine through phenylalanine. The retained sequence is limited to the CDR3, 48 bases, with the frame set at the first base. CDR1 is given as LNHNV and CDR2 as YYDKDF, both from the germline V gene (reference sequence). Clipping removes 1 base from V and 6 bases from J, with 10 as the unmatched junction base count. The data are from a study of vaccination and CD4 T cells after COVID-19 (dated by TCRdb to the early 2020s). About the investigation overall: Convalescent patients had a positive SARS-CoV-2 result on nasal swab PCR, and of these patients, several had mild disease and one had severe disease. In the convalescent cohort there were six males and four females, among whom were two Hispanic individuals, seven Caucasians, two Asians and one multiracial person. Two doses of either the Pfizer-BioNTech BNT162b2 vaccine (n=8) or the Moderna mRNA-1273 vaccine (n=2) were administered to participants. Post-COVID blood samples were collected from convalescent patients a median of roughly 100 days after diagnosis, with a range of roughly 35 to 170 days. Post-vaccine blood samples were obtained a median of approximately 74 days after the second vaccine dose, with a range of roughly 12 to 250 days. In around 10 COVID-19 convalescent patients and a few infection-naive healthy vaccine recipients, researchers compared the spike-specific CD4+ TCR repertoire from before mRNA vaccination with the repertoire from after.

The convalescent patients' positive SARS-CoV-2 PCR tests fell between March and December 2020, which was before the Alpha, Beta and Delta variants emerged in the United States. PBMCs were separated from whole blood using Ficoll-Paque Plus gradient centrifugation and then either used fresh or cryopreserved at -140C. The library relied on PCR. Sequenced on an Illumina iSeq 100. The study's own analysis went as follows. Non-productive sequences were filtered out, and CDR3s that did not start with C, did not end with F or W, or were shorter than 7 amino acids were discarded. Similarity between CDR3 sequences was evaluated in R version 3.6.1 using Levenshtein distances (stringdist) and unrooted phylogenetic trees (ape). Using fastp trimming at Q25 and MiXCR clonotype assembly, TCRdb reanalyzed the public sequencing data and kept in-frame beta chains. Rows are unified per CDR3 protein, each entry keeping the most common DNA and genes. TCRdb's processing, not the authors', yielded these V and J calls. In all, the sample holds around 20,000 distinct CDR3 sequences, and roughly two thirds of those were seen once. The ten largest account for roughly 1.1% of the sample.

Beyond this particular receptor, the publication reports: The study included relatively few convalescent patients and did not analyze early timepoints after natural infection. An increase in the median number of SARS-CoV-2-reactive clonotypes from approximately 21 after infection to 38 after vaccination was observed, but the change was not found to be significant. Of the vaccine-specific clones found in convalescent patients, nearly all (304 of 307) were mono-reactive for SARS-CoV-2 spike instead of being cross-reactive with common cold coronaviruses. In convalescent patients, a median around 86% of post-vaccine SARS-CoV-2-reactive clones were detected only after vaccination, suggesting vaccine-specific priming.

This receptor was identified in a human donor who had recovered from COVID-19. The specimen comprised CD4+ T cells from blood, sampled after SARS-CoV-2 vaccination. This chain is built from TRBV15 and TRBJ2-7; TRBD2 lines up with 9 middle nucleotides. The DNA is as follows: TGTGCCACCAGCAGAGGAGTAGCGGGAGTCCTATCCGAGCAGTACTTC. Its translation reads: CATSRGVAGVLSEQYF.